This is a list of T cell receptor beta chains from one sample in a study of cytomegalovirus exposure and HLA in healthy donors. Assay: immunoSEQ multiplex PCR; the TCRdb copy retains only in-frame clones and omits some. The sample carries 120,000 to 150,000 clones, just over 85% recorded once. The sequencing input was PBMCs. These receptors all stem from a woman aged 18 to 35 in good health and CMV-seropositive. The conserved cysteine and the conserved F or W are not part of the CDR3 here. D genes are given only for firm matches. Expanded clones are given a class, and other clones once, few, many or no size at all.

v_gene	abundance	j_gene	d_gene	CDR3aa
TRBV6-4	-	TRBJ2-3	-	ASASREGLAGTDTQY
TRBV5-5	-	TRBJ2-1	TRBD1	ASSFAGGWNEQF
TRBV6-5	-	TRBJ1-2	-	ASSYSPGNYGYT
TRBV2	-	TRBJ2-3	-	ASSPLGRRGGADPQGTQY
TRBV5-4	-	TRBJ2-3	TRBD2	ASSLWTSGRTDTQY
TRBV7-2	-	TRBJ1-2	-	ASSLDITVSNYGYT
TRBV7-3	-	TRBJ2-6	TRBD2	ASSPLGLAGGPPGANVLT
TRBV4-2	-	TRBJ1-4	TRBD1	ASVQTPGQGSEKLF
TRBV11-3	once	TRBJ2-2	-	ASSLGAFGELF
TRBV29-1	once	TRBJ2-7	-	SVAWAGDEQY
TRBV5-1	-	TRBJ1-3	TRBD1	ASSNAGGTGNTIY
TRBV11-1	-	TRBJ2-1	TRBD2	ASSFLAGRPNEQF
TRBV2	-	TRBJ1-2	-	ASSEVPTVSYGYT
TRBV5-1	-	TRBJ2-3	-	ASSFQGSTDTQY
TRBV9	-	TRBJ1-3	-	ASSSHRVSGNTIY
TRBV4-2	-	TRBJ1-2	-	ASSQEDGRNYGYT
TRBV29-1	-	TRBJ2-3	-	SVEDRGGGTDTQY
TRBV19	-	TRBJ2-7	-	ASSNRVFYEQY
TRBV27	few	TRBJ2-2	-	ASSYITGELF
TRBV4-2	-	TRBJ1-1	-	ASSQYLQLNTEAF